This T cell receptor beta chain was recovered during a study of T cell responses to AZD1222 COVID-19 vaccine. Points from the study as a whole: Epitopes outside B.1.351 and B.1.1.7 mutated regions reportedly drew nearly half of spike TCRs.

Data came from immunoSEQ multiplex PCR; TCRdb stores just in-frame clones and leaves some out. The table shows 150,000 to 200,000 clones, with about nine tenths occurring only once. The CDR3 is made up of 15 amino acids. V shed 8 bases and J 2 bases; nucleotides not matched to a gene: 7. Germline CDR1 MRHNA, CDR2 SNTAGT. This clone showed up just a few times. Its antigen is as yet unknown. The genes are TRBV6-4 and TRBJ2-2, with 8 bases matching TRBD2. The receptor was derived from an adult in good health. The specimen comprised peripheral blood, sampled on day 0 of AZD1222 vaccination. The CDR3 loop reads CASATSGGNTGELFF. CDR3 nucleotides: TGTGCCAGCGCCACTAGCGGAGGAAACACCGGGGAGCTGTTTTTT.